Below, 27 T cell receptor beta chains from the same sample are listed, as sequenced in a study of Graves' ophthalmopathy and Graves' hyperthyroidism. Amplification of the TCR beta CDR3 regions used RNA transcripts (as template). Second-round multiplex PCR came after first-round RT-PCR with HTBI primers. A single record per CDR3 protein comes from TCRdb applying MiXCR to the multiplex PCR reads. The sample records about 200,000 distinct CDR3 sequences, under 30% being singletons. Sequenced: peripheral blood. These receptor sequences come from a man aged 45-65 years with Graves' ophthalmopathy.

This clonotype has a count of ten or more. The chain links TRBV6-5 to TRBJ1-1, with D tentatively TRBD1 (5 bases). V was pared by 7 bases and J by 2 bases, with 20 bases between. Germline-derived CDR1 and CDR2 are MNHEY and SVGAGI. CDR3 length: 16 amino acids. The CDR3 protein is CASTRGDTLINTEAFF. CDR3 nucleotide sequence: TGTGCCAGCACGAGAGGGGATACCCTCATTAACACTGAAGCTTTCTTT.

The rearrangement links TRBV6-5 to TRBJ1-5; no reliable D call. This CDR3 region has 17 residues. V gave up 0 bases and J gave up 0 bases, with 12 bases separating them. Per germline, CDR1 MNHEY and CDR2 SVGAGI. CDR3 coding DNA: TGTGCCAGCAGTTACTCGTTGTCAGGCAATAGCAATCAGCCCCAGCATTTT. Amino acid sequence: CASSYSLSGNSNQPQHF.

The chain recombines TRBV30 with TRBJ2-7; perhaps TRBD2 as D (6 bases). The CDR3 spans 12 residues. Germline V gives CDR1 GTSNPN, CDR2 SVGIG (reference sequence). The CDR3 sequence: CAGWGEKYEQYF. In DNA, the CDR3 is TGTGCGGGCTGGGGGGAAAAGTACGAGCAGTACTTC.

The genes are TRBV6-1 and TRBJ1-2, with D uncertain. Germline lookup yields CDR1 MNHNS and CDR2 SASEGT. V was clipped by 6 bases and J by 2 bases, with 16 bases between them. The CDR3 consists of 15 residues. The CDR3: CASRPFDNYNYGYTF. In DNA form, the CDR3 reads TGTGCCAGCAGACCATTTGACAACTACAACTATGGCTACACCTTC.

The sample holds many counts of this clonotype. The gene calls are TRBV3-1 and TRBJ2-5, with TRBD1 identical over 8 bases. The CDR3 spans 20 residues. CDR1 is LGHDT, CDR2 YNNKEL, per germline (reference sequence). Unmatched junction bases numbered 16, after V lost 0 bases and J lost 1 base. The CDR3 sequence is CASSQEGSGTGSVAQETQYF. As DNA, the CDR3 is TGTGCCAGCAGCCAAGAGGGCTCCGGGACAGGAAGCGTGGCCCAAGAGACCCAGTACTTC.

The chain carries TRBV6-5 and TRBJ2-7; 12 bases fit TRBD2. V shed 4 bases and J 4 bases; nucleotides not matched to a gene: 8. CDR3 length: 16 amino acids. Germline V gene lookup returns CDR1 MNHEY and CDR2 SVGAGI. CDR3 sequence (DNA): TGTGCCAGCAGTTCTGACCGACTAGCGGGAGAATACGAGCAGTACTTC. Translated: CASSSDRLAGEYEQYF.

This clonotype was counted many times. The chain uses TRBV10-3 and TRBJ1-1, with a weak D call TRBD1 (6 bases). The V gene's germline CDR1 is ENHRY and CDR2 SYGVKD. The CDR3 is 15 residues long. Trimming took off 4 bases at V and 2 bases at J, with 14 bases between the two ends. In DNA, the CDR3 is TGTGCCATCAGTGCCACCGCGGGGGCAAACACTGAAGCTTTCTTT. Translating gives CAISATAGANTEAFF.

The chain couples TRBV6-1 to TRBJ2-7; perhaps TRBD1 as D (5 bases). CDR1 is MNHNS, CDR2 SASEGT, per germline. V lost 6 bases and J 6 bases, leaving 15 bases between the germline ends. The CDR3 is 13 amino acids. CDR3 DNA: TGTGCCAGCAGCCACGGTCAAGGGGCCGAGCAGTACTTC. Translated: CASSHGQGAEQYF.

This clonotype showed up many times. Here the CDR3 omits its conserved ending phenylalanine or tryptophan, so a read error is the likely source. The rearrangement joins TRBV19 to TRBJ1-1; D is uncertain. The CDR3 is 13 residues long. Trimming left V 2 bases short and J 3 bases short, with 7 bases between. Germline CDR1 reads LNHDA; CDR2 reads SQIVND (reference sequence). CDR3 nucleotides: TGTGCCAGTAGTATAATTCCCTACACTGAAGCTTTCCTT. The encoded protein is CASSIIPYTEAFL.

J is TRBJ2-7 and V is TRBV6-2 or TRBV6-3; 9 bases fit TRBD2. CDR1 and CDR2 from the germline V gene are MNHEY and SVGEGT. This CDR3 has 14 residues. Trimming took 7 bases from V and 7 from J; bases not matched to a gene: 11. The chain's CDR3 is CASTLVREGGEQYF. DNA for the CDR3: TGTGCCAGCACCTTGGTGCGGGAGGGAGGTGAGCAGTACTTC.

This clonotype was observed many times. The rearrangement links TRBV28 to TRBJ2-2; tentatively, D is TRBD2 (5 bases). The germline V gene encodes CDR1 MDHEN and CDR2 SYDVKM. V lost 3 bases and J lost 5, with 10 bases in between. This CDR3 is 14 amino acids long. The chain's CDR3 is CASSFTGLTGELFF. For the CDR3, the DNA is TGTGCCAGCAGTTTTACCGGACTGACCGGGGAGCTGTTTTTT. Full variable domain (outside the CDR3, taken from reference TRBV28 and TRBJ2-2): DVKVTQSSRYLVKRTGEKVFLECVQDMDHENMFWYRQDPGLGLRLIYFSYDVKMKEKGDIPEGYSVSREKKERFSLILESASTNQTSMYLCASSFTGLTGELFFGEGSRLTVL.

This clonotype came up many times. The rearrangement links TRBV7-3 to TRBJ2-2; D is undetermined. In germline, CDR1 is SGHTA, CDR2 FQGTGA. The germline V and J ends were trimmed by 1 base and 4 bases, with 4 bases remaining between them. The CDR3 sequence is 13 residues long. The CDR3 loop reads CASSLIFTGELFF. The CDR3, as DNA: TGTGCCAGCAGCTTAATCTTCACCGGGGAGCTGTTTTTT.

The chain links TRBV27 to TRBJ1-5, with D hard to call. Trimming pared 1 base from V and 7 bases from J, leaving 2 bases between. The CDR3 covers 11 residues. CDR1 and CDR2 from the germline V gene are MNHEY and SMNVEV (reference sequence). CDR3 amino acids: CASSLFQPQHF. As DNA, the CDR3 is TGTGCCAGCAGTTTATTCCAGCCCCAGCATTTT.

This clonotype turned up a few times. The V and J genes are TRBV15 and TRBJ2-7; no clear D. The CDR3 has 13 amino acids. Germline values: CDR1 LNHNV, CDR2 YYDKDF (reference sequence). V shed 0 bases and J shed 3 bases, with 6 bases lying between them. The CDR3 region has the DNA TGTGCCACCAGCAGAGAGGAGAGCTACGAGCAGTACTTC. Translating gives CATSREESYEQYF.

In this sample, this clonotype turned up many times. V usage is TRBV18 and J usage is TRBJ2-7, with D perhaps TRBD2 (5 bases). Deletions cut 3 bases from V and 2 bases from J, with 11 bases between. The germline gives CDR1 KGHSH, CDR2 LQKENI. The CDR3 sequence is 14 residues long. The CDR3 protein is CASSPGDYTYEQYF. The CDR3, as DNA: TGTGCCAGCTCACCTGGAGACTACACCTACGAGCAGTACTTC.

This clonotype was found a few times. The CDR3 region is CASSYSRLAGASSSYEQYF. In DNA form, the CDR3 reads TGTGCCAGCAGTTACTCTAGACTAGCGGGAGCTAGTAGCTCCTACGAGCAGTACTTC. The rearrangement joins TRBV6-2 or TRBV6-3 to TRBJ2-7, with 12 positions matching TRBD2. V dropped 0 bases and J dropped 0; count of bases not matched to a gene: 9. Germline assignment: CDR1 MNHEY and CDR2 SVGEGT. The CDR3 spans 19 residues.

This rearrangement joins TRBV28 to TRBJ2-7; 10 nucleotides match TRBD2. Germline lookup yields CDR1 MDHEN and CDR2 SYDVKM. CDR3 length: 14 residues. The J segment lost 3 bases and the V segment lost 6 bases, leaving 5 bases of the junction unmatched. Here the CDR3 reads CASSLAGVYYEQYF. In DNA form, the CDR3 reads TGTGCCAGCAGCCTAGCGGGAGTATACTACGAGCAGTACTTC.

This clonotype appeared many times. This chain joins TRBV11-2 and TRBJ2-4, with TRBD1 identical over 7 bases. The CDR3 loop spans 20 amino acids. The ends lost 5 bases at V and 2 bases at J; junction bases unmatched: 21. The germline gives CDR1 SGHAT, CDR2 FQNNGV. CDR3 nucleotides: TGTGCCAGCAGCCTCCCCAGGCGCCGGGACAGATGGAAAACCAAAAACATTCAGTACTTC. Protein product: CASSLPRRRDRWKTKNIQYF.

This clonotype has a count of ten or more. The chain links TRBV25-1 to TRBJ1-1; tentative D call: TRBD1 (6 bases). The germline V gene encodes CDR1 MGHDK and CDR2 SYGVNS. Trimming removed 3 bases from V and 6 bases from J, with 14 bases in between. The CDR3 runs to 14 residues. The CDR3 protein is CASSELTKGAEAFF. The DNA of the CDR3 is TGTGCCAGCAGTGAGCTGACCAAGGGGGCTGAAGCTTTCTTT.

The chain joins TRBV12-3 or TRBV12-4 to TRBJ2-2, with TRBD1 as a possible D gene (7 bases). The CDR3 is made up of 17 amino acids. Trimming stripped 7 bases from V and 6 bases from J, with 24 bases between. The CDR3 nucleotides are TGTGCCAGCACCCTTGTTGTAGGGCAGGGGGGACCCGGGGAGCTGTTTTTT. It translates to CASTLVVGQGGPGELFF.

The chain couples TRBV7-2 to TRBJ2-7, with a tentative D call TRBD2 (6 bases). Trimming stripped 8 bases from V and 4 bases from J, with 15 bases between. The CDR3 extends over 13 amino acids. CDR1 is SGHTA, CDR2 FQGNSA, per germline. The CDR3 DNA follows: TGTGCCAGCTGCGGGGCTGGCGGATACGAGCAGTACTTC. It encodes CASCGAGGYEQYF.

V usage is TRBV10-3 and J usage is TRBJ1-5, with D possibly TRBD1 on 6 matching bases. The ends were cut back, 5 bases at V and 6 bases at J, with 11 bases in the middle. Germline V CDR1 and CDR2: ENHRY, SYGVKD. This CDR3 has 13 residues. This chain's CDR3 is CAISQGISQPQHF. CDR3 nucleotide sequence: TGTGCCATCAGTCAGGGGATTAGTCAGCCCCAGCATTTT.

This clonotype has at least ten counts. The chain joins TRBV3-1 to TRBJ1-2; no clear D. The V end was cut by 2 bases, the J end by 2 bases, with 6 bases between. Per germline, CDR1 LGHDT and CDR2 YNNKEL (reference sequence). This CDR3 has 13 residues. The CDR3 DNA sequence: TGTGCCAGCAGCCAAAGGCGGAACTATGGCTACACCTTC. Protein sequence: CASSQRRNYGYTF.

Ten or more counts support this clonotype. This chain joins TRBV6-1 and TRBJ1-5; TRBD1 aligns across 10 bases. CDR3 length: 16 residues. CDR1 and CDR2 from the germline V gene are MNHNS and SASEGT. V trimming: 7 bases; J trimming: 3 bases; junction bases outside the gene matches: 9. CDR3 amino acids: CASTQLDRGFNQPQHF. In DNA, the CDR3 is TGTGCCAGCACTCAACTGGACAGGGGGTTCAATCAGCCCCAGCATTTT.

This clonotype was detected many times. This sequence joins TRBV7-9 and TRBJ2-2; either TRBD1 or TRBD2 may fit D (6 bases each). The CDR3 totals 15 residues. Germline loops: CDR1 SEHNR, CDR2 FQNEAQ (reference sequence). V lost 5 bases, J lost 5 bases, and 15 bases lay in between. Here the CDR3 reads CASSNKGGETGELFF. The CDR3 coding sequence is TGTGCCAGCAGCAACAAGGGGGGAGAGACCGGGGAGCTGTTTTTT.

This clonotype was detected many times. This chain connects TRBV11-1 to TRBJ2-7, with D perhaps matching TRBD2 (6 bases). V gave up 4 bases and J gave up 5 bases, with 21 bases separating them. Germline assignment: CDR1 SGHAT and CDR2 FQDESV (reference sequence). This CDR3 comprises 16 residues. In DNA, the CDR3 is TGTGCCAGCAGCTCAAATCTCGGGACTCAAGGGGACGAGCAGTACTTC. The encoded protein is CASSSNLGTQGDEQYF. The variable domain in full, with the rest retrieved from reference TRBV11-1 and TRBJ2-7, is EAEVAQSPRYKITEKSQAVAFWCDPISGHATLYWYRQILGQGPELLVQFQDESVVDDSQLPKDRFSAERLKGVDSTLKIQPAELGDSAMYLCASSSNLGTQGDEQYFGPGTRLTVT.

CDR3: CASNAGTGLYEQYF. The DNA of the CDR3 is TGTGCCAGCAATGCCGGGACAGGTCTCTACGAGCAGTACTTC. The V gene is TRBV6-1, the J gene TRBJ2-7, with 8 bases fitting TRBD1. CDR1 MNHNS and CDR2 SASEGT come from the germline V gene. The CDR3 spans 14 residues. The ends lost 7 bases at V and 3 bases at J; junction bases unmatched: 8.